What follows are 29 T cell receptor beta chains derived from one specimen sequenced in a study of CD8+CD57+ T cells in acquired aplastic anemia. TCR beta VDJ and CDR3 were profiled, and genomic DNA was the template. TCRdb analysed the reads with MiXCR anew, one entry per CDR3 protein. The data contain roughly 170,000 distinct CDR3 sequences, approximately 60% of them singletons. Sequences were obtained from sorted CD4+, CD8+, or CD8+CD57+ T cells (not recorded which) from PBMCs. These receptors all come from a human donor in good health.

The CDR3, as DNA: TGCAGTGTTAGGACAGGCGAATTAAGAAACACCATATATTTT. Translating gives CSVRTGELRNTIYF. V and J are TRBV20-1 and TRBJ1-3; 7 nucleotides line up with TRBD1. Trimming cost V 7 bases and J 5 bases; bases outside gene matches: 11. Germline assignment: CDR1 DFQATT and CDR2 SNEGSKA (reference sequence). This CDR3 contains 14 residues.

This chain uses TRBV10-1 with TRBJ2-1; 10 bases are shared with TRBD1. Germline CDR1 is WNHNN and CDR2 is SYGVQD (reference sequence). The CDR3 covers 17 residues. V lost 0 bases and J lost 6; bases outside the gene matches: 8. The CDR3 region has the DNA TGCGCCAGCAGTGAGTCGACAGGGGGCGAAGGAGTCAATGAGCAGTTCTTC. Translation: CASSESTGGEGVNEQFF.

The chain couples TRBV25-1 to TRBJ2-5; no firm D call. The CDR3 covers 15 residues. V was clipped by 0 bases and J by 2 bases, with 10 bases between them. Per germline, CDR1 MGHDK and CDR2 SYGVNS. The CDR3 protein is CASSEYKADQETQYF. CDR3 nucleotides: TGTGCCAGCAGTGAATATAAGGCGGATCAAGAGACCCAGTACTTC.

The V call is TRBV7-3, the J call TRBJ2-6; no reliable D call. V lost 5 bases to trimming and J lost 3 bases, with 11 bases between them. This CDR3 has 15 amino acids. The germline V gene encodes CDR1 SGHTA and CDR2 FQGTGA. The CDR3 DNA is TGTGCCAGCAGCGCCAAGGGCGGTGGGGCCAACGTCCTGACTTTC. Translating gives CASSAKGGGANVLTF.

This clonotype was counted at least ten times. This chain joins TRBV10-3 and TRBJ2-1; no reliable D call. The CDR3 is 13 amino acids. V lost 3 bases and J 6 bases, leaving 9 bases between the germline ends. Germline CDR1 and CDR2: ENHRY and SYGVKD. The CDR3 DNA reads as TGTGCCATCAGTGATTGGTCTAGCAATGAGCAGTTCTTC. It translates to CAISDWSSNEQFF.

The chain recombines TRBV19 with TRBJ1-6; D not resolved. Trimming stripped 3 bases from V and 7 bases from J, with 7 bases between. The germline V gene encodes CDR1 LNHDA and CDR2 SQIVND (reference sequence). This CDR3 spans 13 amino acids. CDR3 in DNA: TGTGCCAGTAGTATGTCCCCCAATTCACCCCTCCACTTT. This gives the protein CASSMSPNSPLHF.

This rearrangement joins TRBV7-2 to TRBJ2-2; D is ambiguous. This CDR3 is built from 14 residues. CDR1 and CDR2 from the germline V gene are SGHTA and FQGNSA. The V and J ends lost 10 bases and 4 bases respectively, with 16 bases between them. The CDR3 here is CATYEYVGTGELFF. CDR3 coding DNA: TGTGCCACCTATGAGTACGTCGGCACCGGGGAGCTGTTTTTT.

The rearrangement joins TRBV10-3 to TRBJ2-3; D may be TRBD2 (6 bases). V was trimmed by 7 bases and J by 2 bases, leaving 10 bases between them. Germline V gives CDR1 ENHRY, CDR2 SYGVKD. The CDR3 runs 13 residues. The CDR3 is CAINPGDTDTQYF. For the CDR3, the DNA is TGTGCCATCAATCCGGGGGACACAGATACGCAGTATTTT.

The rearrangement links TRBV9 to TRBJ2-1; TRBD2 aligns across 11 bases. Germline trimming cut 2 bases from V and 8 bases from J; bases unmatched to any gene: 6. Germline V gene lookup returns CDR1 SGDLS and CDR2 YYNGEE. The CDR3 covers 15 residues. CDR3 in amino acids: CASSVIAGGFDEQFF. The CDR3 nucleotides are TGTGCCAGCAGCGTTATAGCGGGGGGGTTCGATGAGCAGTTCTTC.

With regard to this clonotype: A single base separates this from a much larger clone, so it may be a read error. The chain combines TRBV6-5 with TRBJ1-1, with D hard to call. The CDR3 extends over 14 amino acids. V lost 2 bases and J 6 bases, leaving 13 bases between the germline ends. Germline-derived CDR1 and CDR2 are MNHEY and SVGAGI. The CDR3 spells CASSYELAGAEAFF. Here the CDR3 DNA reads TGTGCCAGCAGTTACGAGTTGGCTGGCGCTGAAGCTTTCTTT.

This chain joins TRBV20-1 and TRBJ1-1, with no clear D. From germline, CDR1 is DFQATT and CDR2 SNEGSKA (reference sequence). CDR3 size: 13 residues. V dropped 3 bases and J dropped 0 bases, with 8 bases sitting between them. CDR3 sequence: CSASGRLNTEAFF. CDR3 sequence (DNA): TGCAGTGCTAGTGGCAGGTTGAACACTGAAGCTTTCTTT.

As concerns this clonotype: This may be a read error: a much more frequent sequence differs by one nucleotide. The rearrangement joins TRBV3-1 to TRBJ2-3; tentative D call: TRBD2 (5 bases). With 8 bases removed from V and 1 base from J, the gap between germline ends came to 10 bases. Germline V gene data show CDR1 as LGHDT and CDR2 as YNNKEL (reference sequence). The CDR3 extends over 13 amino acids. CDR3 sequence: CASWENGTDTQYF. The CDR3 nucleotides are TGTGCCAGCTGGGAGAACGGCACAGATACGCAGTATTTT.

The J gene is TRBJ2-6, the V gene TRBV2, with 10 bases fitting TRBD1. The CDR3 totals 19 residues. With 2 bases clipped from V and 0 bases from J, the junction kept 7 bases outside the gene matches. The V gene's germline CDR1 is SNHLY and CDR2 FYNNEI. The CDR3 bases are TGTGCCAGCAGTGAACCGGGACAGGGGTTATTCTCTGGGGCCAACGTCCTGACTTTC. This sequence encodes CASSEPGQGLFSGANVLTF.

This clonotype was seen many times. The chain links TRBV7-6 to TRBJ1-1, with a weak D call TRBD1 (6 bases). The CDR3 length is 16 residues. From germline, CDR1 is SGHVS and CDR2 FNYEAQ. Deletions cut 3 bases from V and 0 bases from J, with 14 bases between. The CDR3 DNA follows: TGTGCCAGCAGCTTCTCATCAGGGGAAATGAACACTGAAGCTTTCTTT. This sequence encodes CASSFSSGEMNTEAFF.

This clonotype was recorded many times. This sequence joins TRBV24-1 and TRBJ2-3; 7 bases are shared with TRBD1. The CDR3 runs 17 residues. After removal of 1 base from V and 2 bases from J, the junction contained 8 bases not matched to a gene. Germline loops: CDR1 KGHDR, CDR2 SFDVKD. The CDR3 region has the DNA TGTGCCACCAGTGATTTTGGGAAGACAGGGACCACAGATACGCAGTATTTT. Its protein product is CATSDFGKTGTTDTQYF.

The genes are TRBV24-1 and TRBJ2-2; 7 nucleotides match TRBD1. The ends lost 3 bases at V and 6 bases at J; junction bases unmatched: 3. There are 14 residues in the CDR3. Germline V CDR1 and CDR2: KGHDR, SFDVKD. The CDR3, as DNA: TGTGCCACCAGTGATACGACAGGGCCCGGGGAGCTGTTTTTT. Encoded protein: CATSDTTGPGELFF.

The V gene is TRBV29-1, the J gene TRBJ2-3; 7 bases map to TRBD2. With 4 bases clipped from V and 2 bases from J, the junction kept 6 bases outside the gene matches. The CDR3 runs to 14 residues. CDR1 SQVTM and CDR2 ANQGSEA come from the germline V gene. The DNA of the CDR3 is TGCAGCGTTGGTGGCGGGAGCATCACAGATACGCAGTATTTT. It specifies CSVGGGSITDTQYF.

In its sample, this clonotype was seen a few times. The chain uses TRBV6-5 and TRBJ2-3; D call uncertain. CDR1 and CDR2 from the germline V gene are MNHEY and SVGAGI. Trimming shortened V by 5 bases and J by 0 bases, and 6 bases separated the two germline ends. This CDR3 region has 13 residues. CDR3 coding DNA: TGTGCCAGCAGTGAACCTAGCACAGATACGCAGTATTTT. Protein sequence: CASSEPSTDTQYF.

The CDR3 sequence is CSAREGEQVAGTQYF. As DNA, the CDR3 is TGCAGTGCTAGAGAGGGCGAACAGGTCGCAGGGACCCAGTACTTC. The chain joins TRBV20-1 to TRBJ2-5, with D maybe TRBD1 (5 bases). The CDR3 extends over 15 amino acids. Trimming took 0 bases from V and 7 from J, leaving 18 bases between them. The germline V gene has CDR1 DFQATT and CDR2 SNEGSKA (reference sequence).

CDR3 sequence: CASSLLSGTGVSPLHF. CDR3 DNA: TGTGCCAGCAGCCTCCTATCCGGGACAGGGGTGTCACCCCTCCACTTT. The chain couples TRBV7-8 to TRBJ1-6; 10 positions agree with TRBD1. CDR1 and CDR2 from the germline V gene are SGHVS and FQNEAQ. V was pared by 5 bases and J by 10 bases, with 11 bases of the junction left unmatched. The CDR3 sequence is 16 residues long.

This clonotype was detected many times. The chain is built from TRBV13 and TRBJ1-6, with unresolved D. V lost 6 bases to trimming and J lost 10 bases, with 13 bases between them. This CDR3 has 13 residues. Per the germline V gene, CDR1 is PRHDT and CDR2 is FYEKMQ (reference sequence). The CDR3: CASSTRGGSPLHF. DNA of the CDR3: TGTGCCAGCAGTACCCGAGGAGGGTCACCCCTCCACTTT.

The chain has TRBV20-1 and TRBJ2-5, with 10 bases identical to TRBD2. This CDR3 is built from 15 residues. After removal of 0 bases from V and 6 bases from J, the junction contained 7 bases not matched to a gene. Germline CDR1 and CDR2: DFQATT and SNEGSKA (reference sequence). CDR3 amino acids: CSARDSSGSSQTQYF. DNA for the CDR3: TGCAGTGCTAGAGACTCTAGCGGGAGCTCCCAGACCCAGTACTTC.

The CDR3 DNA follows: TGCAGTGGTTTAGCGGGATCGGTTGAGCAGTTCTTC. Its protein is CSGLAGSVEQFF. The chain has TRBV20-1 and TRBJ2-1; 8 bases agree with TRBD2. V lost 7 bases to trimming and J lost 9 bases; unmatched junction nucleotides: 8. From germline, CDR1 is DFQATT and CDR2 SNEGSKA (reference sequence). CDR3 length equals 12 residues.

In regard to this clonotype: A much larger clone differs from this one at a single base, so this may be a read error. The chain joins TRBV5-4 to TRBJ2-5, with TRBD2 identical over 9 bases. Germline V gene data show CDR1 as SGHNT and CDR2 as YYREEE (reference sequence). There are 16 residues in the CDR3. The V and J ends lost 2 bases and 5 bases, in that order; junction bases with no gene match: 10. Here the CDR3 reads CASSFGGRGPGETQYF. The CDR3 coding sequence is TGTGCCAGCAGCTTTGGCGGGAGGGGTCCCGGGGAGACCCAGTACTTC.

In its sample, this clonotype was seen once. The chain carries TRBV20-1 and TRBJ2-1; 12 bases fit TRBD2. The CDR3 has 14 amino acids. Germline V lookup: CDR1 DFQATT, CDR2 SNEGSKA (reference sequence). J gave up 9 bases and V 3 bases, and 6 bases lay outside the gene matches. The CDR3 coding sequence is TGCAGTGCTAGTACGACTAGCGGGGGACCTGAGCAGTTCTTC. It yields the protein CSASTTSGGPEQFF.

The V and J genes are TRBV20-1 and TRBJ2-1; 15 nucleotides match TRBD2. CDR3 size: 15 residues. V lost 6 bases and J lost 8; bases outside the gene matches: 8. The germline gives CDR1 DFQATT, CDR2 SNEGSKA (reference sequence). The CDR3 region is CSATGTSGRIDEQFF. In DNA form, the CDR3 reads TGCAGTGCAACCGGGACTAGCGGGAGGATCGATGAGCAGTTCTTC.

This chain joins TRBV10-3 and TRBJ1-2, with no clear D. V lost 3 bases and J 2 bases, leaving 7 bases between the germline ends. Looked up from germline, CDR1 is ENHRY and CDR2 is SYGVKD. The CDR3 runs 13 residues. The CDR3 DNA is TGTGCCATCAGTGAACGGGAGAACTATGGCTACACCTTC. Encoded protein: CAISERENYGYTF.

This sequence joins TRBV4-3 and TRBJ1-4; no clear D. This CDR3 has 15 amino acids. V lost 4 bases to trimming and J lost 5 bases, with 14 bases between them. Germline lookup yields CDR1 LGHNA and CDR2 YSLEER. Here the CDR3 DNA reads TGCGCCAGCAGCCCCAGACTCATGTGGAATGAAAAACTGTTTTTT. Translation: CASSPRLMWNEKLFF.

This clonotype was detected only once. V and J are TRBV19 and TRBJ2-1; the match to TRBD2 covers 8 bases. The V gene end was trimmed by 5 bases and the J gene end by 3 bases; junction bases not matched to a gene: 6. Germline V gene data show CDR1 as LNHDA and CDR2 as SQIVND (reference sequence). The CDR3 runs to 15 residues. Here the CDR3 DNA reads TGTGCCAGTAGTGGCACTAGCGGACTCTACAATGAGCAGTTCTTC. Protein sequence: CASSGTSGLYNEQFF.